A single sample gave rise to the 11 T cell receptor beta chains below, sequenced in a study of T cells in Graves' hyperthyroidism and ophthalmopathy. RNA transcripts served as the template for amplifying TCR beta CDR3 regions. The primer set for the first-round RT-PCR of the TCR CDR3 was HTBI. TCRdb redid the calling of the multiplex PCR reads with MiXCR, one entry per CDR3 protein. Of 490,000 or so distinct CDR3 sequences detected, around 20% appear once; the ten largest clones hold about 45%. Material: blood. These receptors originate from a man aged 35-49 years with Graves' ophthalmopathy.

This clonotype appeared a few times. J is TRBJ2-1 and V is TRBV20-1, with D perhaps TRBD2 (6 bases). Germline V CDR1 and CDR2: DFQATT, SNEGSKA (reference sequence). V was pared by 1 base and J by 2 bases, with 15 bases between. The CDR3 is made up of 16 amino acids. CDR3 in amino acids: CSARGWGVATYNEQFF. In DNA, the CDR3 is TGCAGTGCTAGAGGCTGGGGGGTAGCGACCTACAATGAGCAGTTCTTC.

This clonotype was counted between two and nine times. The chain is built from TRBV28 and TRBJ1-5, with 7 nucleotides matching TRBD1. The trim removed 7 bases at V and 6 bases at J, leaving 12 bases unmatched. This CDR3 spans 15 amino acids. Germline V gene sequence: CDR1 MDHEN, CDR2 SYDVKM. The CDR3: CASNLPDRSGQPQHF. The CDR3 coding sequence is TGTGCCAGCAATCTACCGGACAGGTCGGGTCAGCCCCAGCATTTT.

This clonotype was recorded at least ten times. The rearrangement uses TRBV13 and TRBJ1-1; D is uncertain. The CDR3 extends over 14 amino acids. Germline values: CDR1 PRHDT, CDR2 FYEKMQ (reference sequence). The V end lost 2 bases, the J end lost 7 bases, and 14 bases lay between the germline ends. Written as DNA, the CDR3 is TGTGCCAGCAGCTTACTGGGCGAACGTTATGAAGCTTTCTTT. Amino acid sequence: CASSLLGERYEAFF.

The J gene is TRBJ2-3, the V gene TRBV5-1; 8 nucleotides agree with TRBD1. The CDR3 is 15 residues long. With 5 bases clipped from V and 3 bases from J, the junction kept 8 bases outside the gene matches. CDR1 is SGHRS and CDR2 is YFSETQ in the germline V gene. CDR3: CASSYPGQGTDTQYF. The DNA for the CDR3 is TGCGCCAGCAGTTACCCCGGACAGGGTACAGATACGCAGTATTTT.

This clonotype has a count of ten or more. The rearrangement joins TRBV13 to TRBJ2-1; no clear D. Germline V gene data show CDR1 as PRHDT and CDR2 as FYEKMQ (reference sequence). Trimming took 5 bases from V and 2 from J, leaving 13 bases between them. The CDR3 spans 15 residues. CDR3 bases: TGTGCCAGCAGCATAAACGAGGTCACCTACAATGAGCAGTTCTTC. Its translation is CASSINEVTYNEQFF.

This chain connects TRBV7-9 to TRBJ1-6; D gene uncertain. Germline V CDR1 and CDR2: SEHNR, FQNEAQ (reference sequence). The CDR3 is 16 amino acids. V was shortened by 5 bases and J by 0 bases, with 11 bases between the two germline ends. CDR3 amino acids: CASSPWRSSYNSPLHF. In DNA, the CDR3 is TGTGCCAGCAGCCCCTGGCGGAGCTCCTATAATTCACCCCTCCACTTT.

This clonotype was recorded a few times. The genes are TRBV12-3 or TRBV12-4 and TRBJ2-3; D unresolved. Trimming pared 6 bases from V and 4 bases from J, leaving 5 bases between. This CDR3 is built from 11 residues. CDR3 sequence (DNA): TGTGCCAGCAGGAACCCAGATACGCAGTATTTT. It yields the protein CASRNPDTQYF.

This clonotype was detected a few times. The chain is built from TRBV5-1 and TRBJ2-2, with TRBD2 identical over 11 bases. CDR3 length: 14 amino acids. CDR1 is SGHRS, CDR2 YFSETQ, per germline. Trimming removed 6 bases from V and 4 bases from J; junction bases left unmatched: 2. In nucleotides, the CDR3 is TGCGCCAGCATGGGGACTAGCGGCACCGGGGAGCTGTTTTTT. Translated: CASMGTSGTGELFF.

This clonotype has ten or more counts. This chain connects TRBV28 to TRBJ1-2, with TRBD1 matching over 8 bases. Germline lookup yields CDR1 MDHEN and CDR2 SYDVKM. V lost 8 bases, J lost 7 bases, and 12 bases stayed unmatched. The CDR3 extends over 14 amino acids. The DNA for the CDR3 is TGTGCCAGCCTCCGGACAGGGCTCCCCACTGGCTACACCTTC. This encodes CASLRTGLPTGYTF.

This clonotype was counted at least ten times. The gene calls are TRBV2 and TRBJ1-1; D is possibly TRBD1 (5 bases). Per the germline V gene, CDR1 is SNHLY and CDR2 is FYNNEI. The CDR3 runs 17 residues. The germline V and J ends were trimmed by 2 bases and 4 bases, with 20 bases remaining between them. The CDR3 region has the DNA TGTGCCAGCAGTGAACCCTTGCACGGCGCAGGGATCACTGAAGCTTTCTTT. Translation gives CASSEPLHGAGITEAFF.

This clonotype has ten or more counts. The rearrangement uses TRBV6-2 or TRBV6-3 and TRBJ2-5; possibly TRBD1 for D (5 bases). Between the trimmed V and J ends, which lost 4 bases and 0 bases, there was a span of 12 bases. Per the germline V gene, CDR1 is MNHEY and CDR2 is SVGEGT. The CDR3 consists of 15 residues. The CDR3 DNA is TGTGCCAGCAGTTCCCTACCAGGGAACCAAGAGACCCAGTACTTC. Translated: CASSSLPGNQETQYF.